The 27 T cell receptor beta chains below were found in one sample sequenced in a study of blood T cell repertoires in COVID-19. The protocol was immunoSEQ multiplex PCR, while the TCRdb copy is restricted to in-frame clones and leaves out a portion. The sample lists approximately 200,000 clones; 85% were seen once. Sequencing used PBMCs or T cells enriched from blood (not recorded which). These TCRs come from a man aged 40-55 years who had recovered from COVID-19.

The genes are TRBV5-1 and TRBJ2-1; perhaps TRBD1 as D (6 bases). The V end was cut by 6 bases, the J end by 6 bases, with 16 bases between. The CDR3 runs 14 residues. Germline V gives CDR1 SGHRS, CDR2 YFSETQ. The CDR3 is CASNQGQPPNEQFF. The CDR3 nucleotides are TGCGCCAGCAATCAGGGGCAACCCCCCAATGAGCAGTTCTTC.

The chain recombines TRBV19 with TRBJ1-2; D gene ambiguous. The CDR3 totals 11 residues. Germline V gene data show CDR1 as LNHDA and CDR2 as SQIVND (reference sequence). The CDR3 coding sequence is TGTGTCGCGGGCCGCGGGATGGGCCACACCTTC. It codes for CVAGRGMGHTF.

The CDR3 protein is CASSLGRIDSPLHF. The CDR3 DNA sequence: TGTGCCAGCAGCTTGGGCAGGATTGATTCACCCCTCCACTTT. The rearrangement uses TRBV7-2 and TRBJ1-6; no reliable D call. Trimming stripped 3 bases from V and 8 bases from J, with 11 bases between. Germline V CDR1 and CDR2: SGHTA, FQGNSA. This CDR3 has 14 residues. The full variable domain, with the rest looked up from reference TRBV7-2 and TRBJ1-6, is GAGVSQSPSNKVTEKGKDVELRCDPISGHTALYWYRQSLGQGLEFLIYFQGNSAPDKSGLPSDRFSAERTGGSVSTLTIQRTQQEDSAVYLCASSLGRIDSPLHFGNGTRLTVT.

The chain carries TRBV28 and TRBJ2-3; unclear D gene. V dropped 6 bases and J dropped 0 bases, with 10 bases sitting between them. The CDR3 spans 14 residues. Germline V gives CDR1 MDHEN, CDR2 SYDVKM. CDR3 loop: CASRVLRSTDTQYF. In DNA form, the CDR3 reads TGTGCCAGCAGGGTACTGCGCAGCACAGATACGCAGTATTTT.

The J gene is TRBJ1-2, the V gene TRBV28; D might be TRBD1 (6 bases). V was pared by 5 bases and J by 5 bases, with 18 bases between. Germline V gene lookup returns CDR1 MDHEN and CDR2 SYDVKM. CDR3 length equals 15 residues. CDR3 DNA: TGTGCCAGCAGTCCCATGGGGGGGCGCTTGTATGGCTACACCTTC. Amino acid sequence: CASSPMGGRLYGYTF.

J is TRBJ2-7 and V is TRBV12-3 or TRBV12-4; D possibly corresponds to TRBD2 (5 bases). Trimming shortened V by 4 bases and J by 2 bases, and 6 bases separated the two germline ends. The CDR3 is 12 amino acids. CDR3 in amino acids: CASSYGTYEQYF. In DNA, the CDR3 is TGTGCCAGCAGTTACGGGACCTACGAGCAGTACTTC.

This chain joins TRBV12-3 or TRBV12-4 and TRBJ2-7, with 7 bases aligning to TRBD1. The CDR3 loop spans 13 amino acids. The ends lost 7 bases at V and 6 bases at J; junction bases unmatched: 9. CDR3 in amino acids: CASNPGQRGEQYF. The CDR3, as DNA: TGTGCCAGCAACCCGGGACAGAGGGGCGAGCAGTACTTC.

This rearrangement joins TRBV7-9 to TRBJ1-5; no clear D. The CDR3 runs 11 residues. Deletions cut 1 base from V and 12 bases from J, with 7 bases between. Germline V gene lookup returns CDR1 SEHNR and CDR2 FQNEAQ (reference sequence). The CDR3 nucleotides are TGTGCCAGCAGCTTAGGCGGGGTCCAGCATTTT. Translated: CASSLGGVQHF. The variable domain in full, with the rest retrieved from reference TRBV7-9 and TRBJ1-5, is DTGVSQNPRHKITKRGQNVTFRCDPISEHNRLYWYRQTLGQGPEFLTYFQNEAQLEKSRLLSDRFSAERPKGSFSTLEIQRTEQGDSAMYLCASSLGGVQHFGDGTRLSIL.

The rearrangement joins TRBV5-4 to TRBJ1-1, with 10 bases identical to TRBD1. V dropped 4 bases and J dropped 5; count of bases not matched to a gene: 5. The V gene's germline CDR1 is SGHNT and CDR2 YYREEE (reference sequence). This CDR3 has 14 residues. Here the CDR3 DNA reads TGTGCCAGCAGCCCTTGGACAGGGGGGACTGAAGCTTTCTTT. Amino acids: CASSPWTGGTEAFF. The full variable domain, its missing parts supplied by reference TRBV5-4 and TRBJ1-1, is ETGVTQSPTHLIKTRGQQVTLRCSSQSGHNTVSWYQQALGQGPQFIFQYYREEENGRGNFPPRFSGLQFPNYSSELNVNALELDDSALYLCASSPWTGGTEAFFGQGTRLTVV.

The rearrangement uses TRBV28 and TRBJ2-7, with D hard to call. Germline CDR1 is MDHEN and CDR2 is SYDVKM. V lost 5 bases and J 6 bases, leaving 14 bases between the germline ends. The length of the CDR3 is 13 residues. The CDR3 spells CASSLSDKSEQYF. CDR3 nucleotides: TGTGCCAGCAGTCTCAGCGATAAGTCCGAGCAGTACTTC.

The gene calls are TRBV20-1 and TRBJ2-1; 7 nucleotides align to TRBD2. The CDR3 loop spans 14 amino acids. Germline V gene sequence: CDR1 DFQATT, CDR2 SNEGSKA (reference sequence). The V segment lost 3 bases and the J segment 6 bases; nucleotides outside the gene matches: 8. Here the CDR3 DNA reads TGCAGTGCTAGTTGGGGCGGGAGCACCAATGAGCAGTTCTTC. It encodes CSASWGGSTNEQFF.

V gene TRBV28 combines with J gene TRBJ1-6; D gene unclear. Germline assignment: CDR1 MDHEN and CDR2 SYDVKM. V lost 6 bases, J lost 8 bases, and 17 bases lay in between. The CDR3 totals 15 residues. The CDR3 sequence is CASSGTRAGDSPLHF. DNA of the CDR3: TGTGCCAGCAGCGGAACCCGGGCGGGAGATTCACCCCTCCACTTT.

The table lists this clone with many counts. The genes are TRBV30 and TRBJ2-7; possibly TRBD2 for D (6 bases). CDR3 length: 11 residues. CDR1 is GTSNPN, CDR2 SVGIG, per germline (reference sequence). V shed 8 bases and J shed 3 bases, with 11 bases lying between them. The CDR3: CAVAAVYEQYF. The DNA of the CDR3 is TGTGCCGTAGCGGCCGTCTACGAGCAGTACTTC.

The CDR3 region is CASSPGPTEQYF. The CDR3 DNA sequence: TGCGCCAGCAGTCCAGGGCCGACCGAGCAGTACTTC. The chain carries TRBV5-1 and TRBJ2-7; perhaps TRBD1 as D (5 bases). V dropped 5 bases and J dropped 6 bases, with 12 bases sitting between them. The CDR3 contains 12 residues. In germline, CDR1 is SGHRS, CDR2 YFSETQ.

The chain employs TRBV3-1 (or the pseudogene TRBV3-2) and TRBJ1-5; D might be TRBD1 (5 bases). CDR1 and CDR2 from the germline V gene are LGHDT and YNNKEL (reference sequence). Trimming cost V 3 bases and J 11 bases, with 20 bases left between them. CDR3 length equals 15 residues. CDR3 amino acids: CASSQGRRGLQAQHF. CDR3 in DNA: TGTGCCAGCAGCCAGGGGCGGCGTGGTCTTCAAGCCCAGCATTTT.

The chain uses TRBV19 and TRBJ2-1, with 14 positions matching TRBD2. The length of the CDR3 is 14 residues. Germline CDR1 reads LNHDA; CDR2 reads SQIVND (reference sequence). J lost 7 bases, V lost 11 bases, and 7 bases had no gene match. The CDR3 DNA follows: TGTGCCGCCGGACTAGCGGGAGGTAGTAATGAGCAGTTCTTC. Translating it yields CAAGLAGGSNEQFF.

This clone was detected once. The chain joins TRBV19 to TRBJ1-5; 7 bases are a match to TRBD1. CDR3 size: 15 residues. V gave up 6 bases and J gave up 5 bases; unmatched junction bases: 10. Germline-derived CDR1 and CDR2 are LNHDA and SQIVND (reference sequence). CDR3 DNA sequence: TGTGCCAGTAGAAAACCGGGACAGTATCATCAGCCCCAGCATTTT. It yields the protein CASRKPGQYHQPQHF.

The chain carries TRBV11-2 and TRBJ2-2; 12 bases agree with TRBD1. The length of the CDR3 is 17 residues. With V trimmed by 2 bases and J by 6 bases, 7 bases remained unmatched. CDR1 is SGHAT and CDR2 is FQNNGV in the germline V gene. The CDR3 DNA reads as TGTGCCAGCAGCTTAATTGGGGGGACAGGGGGCGCCGGGGAGCTGTTTTTT. Amino acids: CASSLIGGTGGAGELFF.

V usage is TRBV7-2 and J usage is TRBJ2-1, with 10 bases identical to TRBD2. This CDR3 has 17 residues. The trim removed 1 base at V and 2 bases at J, leaving 5 bases unmatched. Germline CDR1 SGHTA, CDR2 FQGNSA. The CDR3 DNA reads TGTGCCAGCAGCTTAGTGGCTAGCGGGGGCACCTACAATGAGCAGTTCTTC. Translating gives CASSLVASGGTYNEQFF. Looking up the rest from reference TRBV7-2 and TRBJ2-1 gives the full variable domain: GAGVSQSPSNKVTEKGKDVELRCDPISGHTALYWYRQSLGQGLEFLIYFQGNSAPDKSGLPSDRFSAERTGGSVSTLTIQRTQQEDSAVYLCASSLVASGGTYNEQFFGPGTRLTVL.

This clone was detected once. The V gene is TRBV4-2, the J gene TRBJ2-7; D is unresolved. The ends were cut back, 0 bases at V and 3 bases at J, with 6 bases in the middle. The length of the CDR3 is 13 residues. Germline V gene lookup returns CDR1 LGHNA and CDR2 YNFKEQ. CDR3 bases: TGTGCCAGCAGCCAAGATGCTAGCTACGAGCAGTACTTC. Its protein is CASSQDASYEQYF.

This rearrangement joins TRBV18 to TRBJ1-2; TRBD1 aligns across 7 bases. Germline CDR1 and CDR2: KGHSH and LQKENI. Trimming at V came to 4 bases and at J to 7 bases, leaving 9 bases not matched to a gene. The CDR3 consists of 14 residues. CDR3 sequence: CASSQQDRVGGYTF. The CDR3 bases are TGTGCCAGCTCACAACAAGACAGGGTTGGTGGCTACACCTTC.

CDR3 amino acids: CASSALPSGAQGEKLFF. In DNA, the CDR3 is TGTGCCAGCAGCGCCCTTCCCTCCGGGGCGCAGGGGGAAAAACTGTTTTTT. The chain joins TRBV9 to TRBJ1-4; D perhaps matches TRBD1 (6 bases). The V gene's germline CDR1 is SGDLS and CDR2 YYNGEE. V lost 3 bases, J lost 8 bases, and 23 bases lay in between. This CDR3 comprises 17 residues.

In its sample, this clone was seen a few times. V is TRBV9 and J is TRBJ2-1; 8 bases are shared with TRBD2. This CDR3 contains 17 residues. J gave up 2 bases and V 1 base, and 8 bases lay outside the gene matches. CDR1 is SGDLS, CDR2 YYNGEE, per germline. The CDR3 nucleotides read TGTGCCAGCAGCGTAACGGGCGGGACTAGTCCCTACAATGAGCAGTTCTTC. Encoded protein: CASSVTGGTSPYNEQFF.

V and J are TRBV4-1 and TRBJ1-1; D gene ambiguous. Looked up from germline, CDR1 is MGHRA and CDR2 is YSYEKL. This CDR3 spans 12 amino acids. V was trimmed by 0 bases and J by 9 bases, leaving 8 bases between them. The CDR3 bases are TGCGCCAGCAGCCAAGATGCAGGTAAAGCTTTCTTT. This translates into CASSQDAGKAFF.

This chain uses TRBV5-4 with TRBJ2-5; 10 bases map to TRBD2. Per germline, CDR1 SGHNT and CDR2 YYREEE (reference sequence). Trimming removed 1 base from V and 0 bases from J; junction bases left unmatched: 0. The CDR3 has 15 amino acids. In nucleotides, the CDR3 is TGTGCCAGCAGCTTGACTAGCGGGAACCAAGAGACCCAGTACTTC. This translates into CASSLTSGNQETQYF. The full variable domain, rest sourced from reference TRBV5-4 and TRBJ2-5, is ETGVTQSPTHLIKTRGQQVTLRCSSQSGHNTVSWYQQALGQGPQFIFQYYREEENGRGNFPPRFSGLQFPNYSSELNVNALELDDSALYLCASSLTSGNQETQYFGPGTRLLVL.

J is TRBJ1-1 and V is TRBV19; a possible D gene is TRBD1 (6 bases). This CDR3 spans 14 amino acids. Germline CDR1 is LNHDA and CDR2 is SQIVND (reference sequence). The germline V and J ends were trimmed by 5 bases and 2 bases, with 12 bases remaining between them. CDR3 residues: CASSWSGGNTEAFF. The CDR3 DNA is TGTGCCAGTAGTTGGTCGGGGGGCAACACTGAAGCTTTCTTT.

J is TRBJ1-2 and V is TRBV28, with D perhaps TRBD1 (6 bases). The ends were cut back, 1 base at V and 3 bases at J, with 9 bases in the middle. The CDR3 totals 14 residues. Germline V gene sequence: CDR1 MDHEN, CDR2 SYDVKM. The CDR3 loop is CASSLSGADYGYTF. The DNA for the CDR3 is TGTGCCAGCAGTTTATCAGGGGCTGACTATGGCTACACCTTC.